The 5 T cell receptor beta chains listed next were all sequenced from one sample in a study of OX40 agonist ivuxolimab in advanced cancers. The library was made by the immunoSEQ multiplex PCR assay. Entries here come from immuneACCESS through TCRdb and include only in-frame sequences with V and J called. Some clones fail to appear in such tables; in the studies checked, an unresolved V gene covers under half of the shortfall, and the cause of the remainder is unknown. Counted in this sample were some 51,000 clones; over 65% of them appeared once. Together, the top ten hold 2% of the sample. This specimen was CD4+ or CD8+ T cells sorted from blood, taken in a trial of the OX40 agonist ivuxolimab. Receptors were obtained from an adult with an advanced solid tumor such as melanoma, head and neck, liver or kidney cancer.

About this clone: The same CDR3 also results from other DNA sequences found in this sample. The rearrangement uses TRBV6-6 and TRBJ1-1, with D uncertain. The germline CDR1 and CDR2 sequences are MNHNY and SVGAGI (reference sequence). V lost 0 bases and J 3 bases, leaving 8 bases between the germline ends. The CDR3 contains 14 residues. The CDR3 DNA sequence: TGTGCCAGCAGTTACTCTTCAGGAGACACTGAAGCTTTCTTT. It encodes CASSYSSGDTEAFF.

To note about this clone: This CDR3 is also generated by other DNA sequences in the sample. This chain links TRBV6-5 with TRBJ2-7; D is unclear. Germline-derived CDR1 and CDR2 are MNHEY and SVGAGI. The ends were cut back, 6 bases at V and 3 bases at J, with 12 bases in the middle. The CDR3 length is 13 residues. The chain's CDR3 is CASSPTVDYEQYF. The CDR3 DNA follows: TGTGCCAGCAGCCCTACAGTTGACTACGAGCAGTACTTC.

This clone was detected a few times. This sequence joins TRBV30 and TRBJ1-6; D uncertain. The V gene's germline CDR1 is GTSNPN and CDR2 SVGIG (reference sequence). V was trimmed by 1 base and J by 10 bases, leaving 14 bases between them. The CDR3 runs 14 residues. The CDR3 DNA follows: TGTGCCTGGAGTGAACAGTCCTATCGGTCACCCCTCCACTTT. It yields the protein CAWSEQSYRSPLHF.

The rearrangement links TRBV2 to TRBJ1-4, with 9 bases matching TRBD1. CDR1 and CDR2 from the germline V gene are SNHLY and FYNNEI. V trimming: 8 bases; J trimming: 8 bases; junction bases outside the gene matches: 9. The CDR3 runs 14 residues. In DNA, the CDR3 is TGTGCCAGCCTCTTACAGGGGGCTGGCGAAAAACTGTTTTTT. It yields the protein CASLLQGAGEKLFF.

The chain links TRBV7-9 to TRBJ1-1; no clear D gene. Trimming left V 7 bases short and J 2 bases short, with 11 bases between. The CDR3 totals 13 residues. Germline CDR1 SEHNR, CDR2 FQNEAQ (reference sequence). As DNA, the CDR3 is TGTGCCAGCAATGCCCCCCCAAACACTGAAGCTTTCTTT. It codes for CASNAPPNTEAFF.